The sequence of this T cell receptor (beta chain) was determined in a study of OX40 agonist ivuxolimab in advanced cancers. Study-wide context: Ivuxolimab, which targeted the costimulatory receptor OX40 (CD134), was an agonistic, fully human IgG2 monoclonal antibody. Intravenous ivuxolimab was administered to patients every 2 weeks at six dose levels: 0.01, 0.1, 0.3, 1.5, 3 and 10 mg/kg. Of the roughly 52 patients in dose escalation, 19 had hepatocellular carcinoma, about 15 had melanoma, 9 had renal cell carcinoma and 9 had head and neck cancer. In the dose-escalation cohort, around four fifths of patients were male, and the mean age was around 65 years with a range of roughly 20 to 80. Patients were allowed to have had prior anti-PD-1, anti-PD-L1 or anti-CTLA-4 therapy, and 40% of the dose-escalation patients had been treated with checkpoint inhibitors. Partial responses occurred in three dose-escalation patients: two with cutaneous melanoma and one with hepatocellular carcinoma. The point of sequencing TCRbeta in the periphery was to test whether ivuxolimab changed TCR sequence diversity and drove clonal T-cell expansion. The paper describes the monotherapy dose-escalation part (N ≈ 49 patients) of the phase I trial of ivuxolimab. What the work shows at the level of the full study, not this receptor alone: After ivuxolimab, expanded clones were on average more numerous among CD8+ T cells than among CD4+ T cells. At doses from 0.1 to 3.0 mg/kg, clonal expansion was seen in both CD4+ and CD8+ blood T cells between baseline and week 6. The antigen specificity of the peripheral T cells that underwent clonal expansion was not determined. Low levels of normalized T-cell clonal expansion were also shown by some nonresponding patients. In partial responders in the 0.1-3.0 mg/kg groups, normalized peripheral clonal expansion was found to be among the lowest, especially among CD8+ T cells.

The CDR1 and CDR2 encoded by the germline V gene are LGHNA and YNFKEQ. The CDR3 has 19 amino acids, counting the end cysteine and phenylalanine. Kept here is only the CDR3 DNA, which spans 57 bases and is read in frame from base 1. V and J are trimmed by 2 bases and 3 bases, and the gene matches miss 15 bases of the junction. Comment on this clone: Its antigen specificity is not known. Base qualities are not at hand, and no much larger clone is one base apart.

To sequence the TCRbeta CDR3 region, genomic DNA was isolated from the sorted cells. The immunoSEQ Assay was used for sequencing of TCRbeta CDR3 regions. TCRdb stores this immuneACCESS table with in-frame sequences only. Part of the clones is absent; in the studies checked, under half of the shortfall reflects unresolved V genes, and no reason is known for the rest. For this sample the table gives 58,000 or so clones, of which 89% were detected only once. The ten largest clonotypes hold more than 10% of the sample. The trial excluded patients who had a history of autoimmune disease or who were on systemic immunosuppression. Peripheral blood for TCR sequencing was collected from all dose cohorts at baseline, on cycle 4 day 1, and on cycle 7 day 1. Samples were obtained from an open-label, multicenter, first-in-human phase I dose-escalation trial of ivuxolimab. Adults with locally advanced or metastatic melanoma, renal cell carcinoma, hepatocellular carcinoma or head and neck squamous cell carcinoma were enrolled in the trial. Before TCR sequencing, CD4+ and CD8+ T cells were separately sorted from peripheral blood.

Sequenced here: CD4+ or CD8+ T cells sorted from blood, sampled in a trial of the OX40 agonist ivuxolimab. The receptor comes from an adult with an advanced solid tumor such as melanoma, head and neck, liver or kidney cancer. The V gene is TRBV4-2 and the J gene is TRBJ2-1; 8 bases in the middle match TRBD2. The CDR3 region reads CASSQSGTPGGYNYNEQFF. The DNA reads TGTGCCAGCAGCCAATCAGGAACCCCGGGAGGGTACAACTACAATGAGCAGTTCTTC.